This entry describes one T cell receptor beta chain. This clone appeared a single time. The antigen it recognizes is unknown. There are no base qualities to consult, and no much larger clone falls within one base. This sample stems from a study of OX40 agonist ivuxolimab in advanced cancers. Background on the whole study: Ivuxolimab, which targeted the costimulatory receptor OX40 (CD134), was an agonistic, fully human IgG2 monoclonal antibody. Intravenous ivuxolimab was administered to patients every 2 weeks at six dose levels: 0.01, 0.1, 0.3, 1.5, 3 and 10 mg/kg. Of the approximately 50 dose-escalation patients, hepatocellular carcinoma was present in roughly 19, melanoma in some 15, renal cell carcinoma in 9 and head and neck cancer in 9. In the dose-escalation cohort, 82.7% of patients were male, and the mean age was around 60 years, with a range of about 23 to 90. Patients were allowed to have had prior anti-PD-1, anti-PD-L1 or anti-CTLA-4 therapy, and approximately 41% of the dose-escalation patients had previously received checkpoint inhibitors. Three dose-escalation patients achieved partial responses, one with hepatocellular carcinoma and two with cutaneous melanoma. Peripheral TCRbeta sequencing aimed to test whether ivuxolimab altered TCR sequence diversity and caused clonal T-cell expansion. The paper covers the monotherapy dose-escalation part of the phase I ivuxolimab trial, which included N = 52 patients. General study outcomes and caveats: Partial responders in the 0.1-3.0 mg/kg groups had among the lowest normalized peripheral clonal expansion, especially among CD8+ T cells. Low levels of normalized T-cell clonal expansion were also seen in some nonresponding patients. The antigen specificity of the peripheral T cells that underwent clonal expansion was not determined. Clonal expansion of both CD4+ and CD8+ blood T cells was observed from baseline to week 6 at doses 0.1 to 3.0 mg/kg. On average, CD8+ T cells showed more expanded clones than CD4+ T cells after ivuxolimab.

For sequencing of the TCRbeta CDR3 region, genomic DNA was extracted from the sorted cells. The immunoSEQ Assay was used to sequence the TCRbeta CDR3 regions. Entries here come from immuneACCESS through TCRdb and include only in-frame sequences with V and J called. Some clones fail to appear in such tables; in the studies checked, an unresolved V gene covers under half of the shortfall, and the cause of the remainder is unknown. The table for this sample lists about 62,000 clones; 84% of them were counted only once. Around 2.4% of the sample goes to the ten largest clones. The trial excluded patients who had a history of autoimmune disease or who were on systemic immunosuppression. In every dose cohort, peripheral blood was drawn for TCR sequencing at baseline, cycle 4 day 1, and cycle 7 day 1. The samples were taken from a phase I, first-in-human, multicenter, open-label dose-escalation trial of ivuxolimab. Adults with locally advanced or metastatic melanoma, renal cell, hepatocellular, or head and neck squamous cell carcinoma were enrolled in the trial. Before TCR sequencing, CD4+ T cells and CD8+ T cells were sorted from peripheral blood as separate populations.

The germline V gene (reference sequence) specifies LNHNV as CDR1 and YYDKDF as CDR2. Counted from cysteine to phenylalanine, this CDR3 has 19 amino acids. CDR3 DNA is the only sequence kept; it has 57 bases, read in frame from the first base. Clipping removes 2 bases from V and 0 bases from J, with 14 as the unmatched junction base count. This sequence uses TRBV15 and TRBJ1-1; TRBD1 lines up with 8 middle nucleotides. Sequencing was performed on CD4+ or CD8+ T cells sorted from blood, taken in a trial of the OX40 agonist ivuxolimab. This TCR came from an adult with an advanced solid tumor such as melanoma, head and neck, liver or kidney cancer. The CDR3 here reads CATSRPPRGRGRVNTEAFF. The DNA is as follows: TGTGCCACCAGCAGACCTCCAAGGGGCAGGGGGCGGGTGAACACTGAAGCTTTCTTT.